This TCR beta chain came from a study of blood T cell repertoires in COVID-19 (dated by TCRdb to 2018 to 2020). In the study overall: The collaborator samples originated in the United States, Italy and Spain and spanned the acute and convalescent phases of COVID-19. The material from the prospective study consisted of cDNA or gDNA derived from T cells, B-cell-depleted T cells, or PBMCs. The repertoires were released in a freely available public database intended as a resource for research on the immune response to SARS-CoV-2. Nearly every sample came with metadata listing a de-identified subject ID, COVID-19 status, age in years and sex. Subjects who had been exposed to COVID-19, were actively infected with it, or had recovered from it provided the deeply sampled blood TCRbeta repertoires that made up the dataset. Where available, HLA class I and class II types were obtained from metadata supplied by the sample provider rather than from assay-based typing. The samples were drawn from the first 160 participants of the ongoing ImmuneRACE study and from 950 to 1,500 subjects provided by 6 global collaborators.

The germline V gene (reference sequence) supplies CDR1 MNHEY and CDR2 SMNVEV. Including cysteine and phenylalanine, the CDR3 has 15 amino acids. This entry keeps only the CDR3 DNA: 45 bases, framed from base 1. Trimming at the junction amounts to 4 bases on V and 7 bases on J, and the germline ends lie 17 bases apart. TCRbeta CDR3 regions were amplified from genomic DNA by means of the immunoSEQ Assay, a bias-controlled multiplex PCR. Turning to the authors' computational methods: Within the assay, amplification of reference gene primers was used to estimate how many nucleated cells each sample contained. To quantify the absolute abundance of each unique TCRbeta CDR3 rearrangement, sequence reads were collapsed and filtered. For each sample, productive Simpson clonality was calculated as the square root of Simpson's diversity index over productive rearrangements. TCRdb mirrors the immuneACCESS table, restricted to in-frame sequences. Some clones are absent from its copies; in checked studies, under half trace to an unresolved V gene, and the reason for the others is unknown. V and J calls and clone size are copied from that table; D and trimming were computed from the DNA. This sample has roughly 570,000 clones in its table, and roughly nine tenths of those were observed once. Clones ranked in the top ten supply 7.8% of the sample.

A note on this clone: The antigen this receptor binds is unknown. The record has no base qualities; no much larger clone is one base away.

The research as a whole found: The amount of clinical and demographic metadata varied by source and participant and was provided uncurated.

In Seattle, one collaborating source enrolled patients while the infection was active and tracked those patients longitudinally over the course of disease. Collaborating institutions collected whole blood in K2EDTA tubes following their own protocols. Collaborator samples were shipped for TCRbeta analysis as frozen whole blood, isolated PBMCs, or DNA extracted from either sample type. The sample taken for sequencing was peripheral blood. The receptor chain draws on TRBV27 and TRBJ2-1, and the D gene may be TRBD2, 6 bases matching. The receptor's source is a woman aged 50 to 65 with COVID-19, enrolled during active disease. The sequence in DNA is TGTGCCAGCAGTTGGGGGGTGAGTGGGACGAATGAGCAGTTCTTC. It codes for CASSWGVSGTNEQFF.